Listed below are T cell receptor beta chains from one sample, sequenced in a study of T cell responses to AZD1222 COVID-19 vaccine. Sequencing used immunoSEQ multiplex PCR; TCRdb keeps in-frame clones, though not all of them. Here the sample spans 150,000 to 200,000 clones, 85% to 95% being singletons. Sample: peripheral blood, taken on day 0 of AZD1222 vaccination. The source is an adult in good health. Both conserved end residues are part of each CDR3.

CDR3 protein: CASSLGQGGFLMNTEAFF
V gene: TRBV7-8
J gene: TRBJ1-1

CDR3 protein: CASSYSRVNTIYF
V gene: TRBV6-6
J gene: TRBJ1-3

CDR3 protein: CASSLQARVDSPLHF
V gene: TRBV5-1
J gene: TRBJ1-6

CDR3 protein: CASAEIGVSNQPQHF
V gene: TRBV6-5
J gene: TRBJ1-5

CDR3 protein: CASSLPDRGYGYTF
V gene: TRBV7-9
J gene: TRBJ1-2

CDR3 protein: CAWNRQGSSQPQHF
V gene: TRBV30
J gene: TRBJ1-5

CDR3 protein: CASRGGLAGANVLTF
V gene: TRBV6-5
J gene: TRBJ2-6

CDR3 protein: CASSADSPAPYEQYF
V gene: TRBV13
J gene: TRBJ2-7

CDR3 protein: CASSEVGGARDYGYTF
V gene: TRBV6-1
J gene: TRBJ1-2

CDR3 protein: CASSAPDLRYLLRTDTQYF
V gene: TRBV2
J gene: TRBJ2-3

CDR3 protein: CASSVAGQDSYEQYF
V gene: TRBV9
J gene: TRBJ2-7

CDR3 protein: CSVGGRTGELFF
V gene: TRBV29-1
J gene: TRBJ2-2

CDR3 protein: CASSLSRSNYGYTF
V gene: TRBV7-2
J gene: TRBJ1-2

CDR3 protein: CASSLTVDYGYTF
V gene: TRBV5-1
J gene: TRBJ1-2

CDR3 protein: CASSAERGGTGELFF
V gene: TRBV6-4
J gene: TRBJ2-2

CDR3 protein: CASSRTGTGELFF
V gene: TRBV6-5
J gene: TRBJ2-2

CDR3 protein: CASSWVGTGELFF
V gene: TRBV6-2/TRBV6-3
J gene: TRBJ2-2

CDR3 protein: CASTTLYGGPYNEQFF
V gene: TRBV19
J gene: TRBJ2-1

CDR3 protein: CASSSGRDWRETQYF
V gene: TRBV7-8
J gene: TRBJ2-5

CDR3 protein: CASSISGAQPQHF
V gene: TRBV19
J gene: TRBJ1-5

CDR3 protein: CASSPTGVYGYTF
V gene: TRBV4-3
J gene: TRBJ1-2

CDR3 protein: CATSRTGLETQYF
V gene: TRBV24-1
J gene: TRBJ2-5

CDR3 protein: CSAPNRGKLFF
V gene: TRBV20-1
J gene: TRBJ1-4

CDR3 protein: CASSLSGGWNNEQFF
V gene: TRBV5-4
J gene: TRBJ2-1

CDR3 protein: CASSYPGGYETQYF
V gene: TRBV6-2/TRBV6-3
J gene: TRBJ2-5

CDR3 protein: CASSWWLKTETNEQFF
V gene: TRBV5-6
J gene: TRBJ2-1

CDR3 protein: CASSDAQGGPYEQYF
V gene: TRBV6-1
J gene: TRBJ2-7

CDR3 protein: CASSLWKLRGLGEKLFF
V gene: TRBV28
J gene: TRBJ1-4

CDR3 protein: CASSFDNQPQHF
V gene: TRBV5-6
J gene: TRBJ1-5

CDR3 protein: CASSGLQGLYGYTF
V gene: TRBV6-6
J gene: TRBJ1-2

CDR3 protein: CASSPLGLATDTQYF
V gene: TRBV5-1
J gene: TRBJ2-3

CDR3 protein: CASRPGSGDEQFF
V gene: TRBV7-3
J gene: TRBJ2-1

CDR3 protein: CASSLALRETQYF
V gene: TRBV11-1
J gene: TRBJ2-5

CDR3 protein: CASSRDSYNSPLHF
V gene: TRBV2
J gene: TRBJ1-6

CDR3 protein: CTGEVVLNTEAFF
V gene: TRBV29-1
J gene: TRBJ1-1

CDR3 protein: CASSLDGRTNSPLHF
V gene: TRBV5-1
J gene: TRBJ1-6

CDR3 protein: CASTPKLGVEAFF
V gene: TRBV6-6
J gene: TRBJ1-1

CDR3 protein: CASSLMTGSGNTIYF
V gene: TRBV28
J gene: TRBJ1-3

CDR3 protein: CASMAGQHTEAFF
V gene: TRBV6-5
J gene: TRBJ1-1

CDR3 protein: CASSLRDRGLTDTQYF
V gene: TRBV19
J gene: TRBJ2-3

CDR3 protein: CASSETGANTEAFF
V gene: TRBV2
J gene: TRBJ1-1

CDR3 protein: CASRAPYQVNEQFF
V gene: TRBV6-5
J gene: TRBJ2-1

CDR3 protein: CASSLTSFRTGNTEAFF
V gene: TRBV27
J gene: TRBJ1-1

CDR3 protein: CASSYRQGDGYTF
V gene: TRBV6-5
J gene: TRBJ1-2

CDR3 protein: CASSQDRAAISGNTIYF
V gene: TRBV4-1
J gene: TRBJ1-3

CDR3 protein: CASSADGGYGYTF
V gene: TRBV7-9
J gene: TRBJ1-2

CDR3 protein: CASSLGLAHNEQFF
V gene: TRBV5-1
J gene: TRBJ2-1

CDR3 protein: CASSLEGFGASSPLHF
V gene: TRBV5-1
J gene: TRBJ1-6

CDR3 protein: CASSLVGGMNTEAFF
V gene: TRBV7-9
J gene: TRBJ1-1

CDR3 protein: CASSQDGQGGTYNEQFF
V gene: TRBV4-2
J gene: TRBJ2-1

CDR3 protein: CASSLGLGVAGPRGLFF
V gene: TRBV7-2
J gene: TRBJ2-1

CDR3 protein: CASSTTYRGNTEAFF
V gene: TRBV19
J gene: TRBJ1-1

CDR3 protein: CASSQDSKETQYF
V gene: TRBV3-1/TRBV3-2
J gene: TRBJ2-5

CDR3 protein: CASSLGGGRVTEAFF
V gene: TRBV5-1
J gene: TRBJ1-1

CDR3 protein: CASSTGTGNEKLFF
V gene: TRBV6-5
J gene: TRBJ1-4

CDR3 protein: CASSQAGDTRNTEAFF
V gene: TRBV3-1/TRBV3-2
J gene: TRBJ1-1

CDR3 protein: CASSMARGTEAFF
V gene: TRBV19
J gene: TRBJ1-1

CDR3 protein: CSAGREPQHF
V gene: TRBV20-1
J gene: TRBJ1-5